These 21 T cell receptor beta chains originate from one sample sequenced in a study of T-cell memory formation after mild COVID-19. TCRdb analysed the 5' RACE reads with MiXCR anew, one entry per CDR3 protein. The sample yields about 350,000 distinct CDR3 sequences, 25% to 30% seen once. The sequenced sample consisted of PBMCs or a T cell subset sorted from them (not recorded which). Receptor source: an adult woman who had mild COVID-19 (a few samples of this study predate the infection). Cell type and time point are not known.

The chain joins TRBV12-3 or TRBV12-4 to TRBJ2-3, with 8 bases identical to TRBD2. The CDR3 length is 15 residues. Trimming removed 6 bases from V and 3 bases from J; junction bases left unmatched: 8. The CDR3 loop reads CASRDSGVGTDTQYF. In DNA, the CDR3 is TGTGCCAGCAGGGATAGCGGGGTGGGTACAGATACGCAGTATTTT.

This clonotype was seen more than once but under ten times. The chain couples TRBV20-1 to TRBJ2-2; 10 bases fit TRBD2. The junction had 9 bases not matched to a gene; V was cut back by 0 bases and J by 5 bases. The germline CDR1 and CDR2 sequences are DFQATT and SNEGSKA (reference sequence). The CDR3 length is 17 residues. The CDR3 loop reads CSARDPKSGGATGELFF. In nucleotides, the CDR3 is TGCAGTGCTAGAGATCCGAAAAGCGGGGGGGCGACCGGGGAGCTGTTTTTT.

This clonotype was found a few times. The chain joins TRBV4-2 to TRBJ2-5; D may be TRBD2 (6 bases). The CDR3 runs 17 residues. The V gene lost 2 bases and the J gene lost 5 bases, with 21 bases spanning the gap. Per germline, CDR1 LGHNA and CDR2 YNFKEQ. This CDR3 reads CASSQRPVAVDRETQYF. The CDR3 coding sequence is TGTGCCAGCAGCCAACGGCCCGTAGCGGTGGATCGTGAGACCCAGTACTTC.

This clonotype has a handful of counts. The V gene is TRBV3-1, the J gene TRBJ2-5; the match to TRBD2 covers 16 bases. Germline-derived CDR1 and CDR2 are LGHDT and YNNKEL (reference sequence). After removal of 3 bases from V and 5 bases from J, the junction contained 6 bases not matched to a gene. This CDR3 is built from 17 residues. The CDR3 coding sequence is TGTGCCAGCAGCCAGGTTGGGACTAGCGGGGGGGCGGAGACCCAGTACTTC. Translating gives CASSQVGTSGGAETQYF.

This rearrangement joins TRBV19 to TRBJ2-5; D is perhaps TRBD1 (5 bases). Germline assignment: CDR1 LNHDA and CDR2 SQIVND (reference sequence). The germline V and J ends were trimmed by 3 bases and 7 bases, with 21 bases remaining between them. The CDR3 length is 16 residues. CDR3 bases: TGTGCCAGTAGTATTCGACAGTCGGGCGGTACAGGGACCCAGTACTTC. Encoded protein: CASSIRQSGGTGTQYF.

This chain uses TRBV24-1 with TRBJ2-1, with D perhaps TRBD2 (5 bases). V dropped 10 bases and J dropped 8 bases, with 17 bases sitting between them. Per germline, CDR1 KGHDR and CDR2 SFDVKD. This CDR3 is 13 amino acids long. CDR3 sequence: CATQNRVSDEQFF. Written as DNA, the CDR3 is TGTGCCACACAGAACCGGGTTAGCGATGAGCAGTTCTTC.

The chain carries TRBV12-1 and TRBJ2-1; the DNA was not compared with TRBD1, the D call given in the table. TRBV12-1 is reported as a pseudogene. The CDR3 totals 14 residues. CDR3 DNA sequence: TGTGCCAGCAGCGGAGGGACAGTTTCGTCTGAGCAGTTCTTC. This codes for CASSGGTVSSEQFF.

The chain is built from TRBV7-6 and TRBJ2-3; maybe TRBD2 (6 bases). V dropped 5 bases and J dropped 2 bases, with 14 bases sitting between them. CDR3 length: 15 amino acids. CDR1 is SGHVS, CDR2 FNYEAQ, per germline. This CDR3 is CASSPEAGFTDTQYF. The CDR3 DNA follows: TGTGCCAGCAGCCCCGAGGCGGGGTTCACAGATACGCAGTATTTT.

The chain recombines TRBV12-3 or TRBV12-4 with TRBJ1-2; tentatively, D is TRBD1 (5 bases). The CDR3 loop spans 18 amino acids. Trimming took 7 bases from V and 2 from J, leaving 26 bases between them. CDR3: CASMRQGYGIPGNYGYTF. The CDR3 nucleotides read TGTGCCAGCATGCGCCAGGGTTACGGGATCCCCGGGAACTATGGCTACACCTTC.

A single count supports this clonotype. This chain connects TRBV10-1 to TRBJ2-7; D uncertain. With 6 bases removed from V and 1 base from J, the gap between germline ends came to 7 bases. This CDR3 spans 12 amino acids. CDR1 and CDR2 from the germline V gene are WNHNN and SYGVQD (reference sequence). This CDR3 is CASRDGSYEQYF. The DNA of the CDR3 is TGCGCCAGCAGGGACGGTTCCTACGAGCAGTACTTC.

V usage is TRBV12-3 or TRBV12-4 and J usage is TRBJ2-5, with a weak D call TRBD1 (6 bases). V was pared by 5 bases and J by 4 bases, with 17 bases between. The CDR3 runs to 15 residues. This CDR3 is CASSTLTGPGETQYF. CDR3 nucleotides: TGTGCCAGCAGTACATTAACAGGGCCGGGAGAGACCCAGTACTTC.

The J gene is TRBJ2-7, the V gene TRBV7-9, with 8 bases identical to TRBD1. The J segment lost 7 bases and the V segment lost 6 bases, leaving 5 bases of the junction unmatched. This CDR3 spans 12 amino acids. In germline, CDR1 is SEHNR, CDR2 FQNEAQ (reference sequence). In DNA, the CDR3 is TGTGCCAGCAGGCAGGGGGCGCGAGAGCAGTACTTC. It specifies CASRQGAREQYF.

This clonotype has just one count. The rearrangement uses TRBV7-9 and TRBJ1-1, with D possibly being TRBD1 (6 bases). Germline CDR1 and CDR2: SEHNR and FQNEAQ (reference sequence). V dropped 4 bases and J dropped 0 bases, with 12 bases sitting between them. The CDR3 has 15 residues. DNA of the CDR3: TGTGCCAGCAGCTCTCCAGGGGACCTGAACACTGAAGCTTTCTTT. It specifies CASSSPGDLNTEAFF.

This clonotype was observed many times. The gene calls are TRBV13 and TRBJ1-1, with D possibly matching TRBD1 (5 bases). The CDR3 is 12 residues long. Trimming removed 5 bases at V and 11 bases at J, with 15 bases between. Germline V gene sequence: CDR1 PRHDT, CDR2 FYEKMQ (reference sequence). The CDR3 DNA sequence: TGTGCCAGCAGCCTATCAGGGACCGGTGCTTTCTTT. It yields the protein CASSLSGTGAFF. Supplemented by reference TRBV13 and TRBJ1-1, the full variable domain reads AAGVIQSPRHLIKEKRETATLKCYPIPRHDTVYWYQQGPGQDPQFLISFYEKMQSDKGSIPDRFSAQQFSDYHSELNMSSLELGDSALYFCASSLSGTGAFFGQGTRLTVV.

The rearrangement joins TRBV5-8 to TRBJ1-6; D is ambiguous. The CDR3 totals 15 residues. V lost 0 bases, J lost 6 bases, and 10 bases lay in between. In germline, CDR1 is SGHTS, CDR2 YDEGEE. The CDR3 is CASSLDPLSNSPLHF. For the CDR3, the DNA is TGTGCCAGCAGCTTGGACCCACTCTCTAATTCACCCCTCCACTTT.

This clonotype was seen more than once but under ten times. The rearrangement links TRBV15 to TRBJ2-3; perhaps TRBD2 as D (6 bases). The CDR3 extends over 16 amino acids. Deletions cut 1 base from V and 6 bases from J, with 17 bases between. Germline V gene data show CDR1 as LNHNV and CDR2 as YYDKDF (reference sequence). This CDR3 reads CATSRAIAVARDTQYF. The CDR3 bases are TGTGCCACCAGCAGAGCTATAGCGGTTGCACGCGATACGCAGTATTTT.

The V and J genes are TRBV4-3 and TRBJ2-1; TRBD2 aligns across 10 bases. Germline CDR1 is LGHNA and CDR2 is YSLEER. V gave up 0 bases and J gave up 6 bases; unmatched junction bases: 8. The CDR3 is 17 amino acids. The CDR3 DNA sequence: TGCGCCAGCAGCCAAGAGGCCCGACTAGCGGGTCTCAATGAGCAGTTCTTC. It is translated as CASSQEARLAGLNEQFF.

The rearrangement links TRBV7-9 to TRBJ1-1; 8 bases are shared with TRBD1. V lost 1 base to trimming and J lost 0 bases; unmatched junction nucleotides: 10. Germline assignment: CDR1 SEHNR and CDR2 FQNEAQ (reference sequence). The CDR3 loop spans 18 amino acids. CDR3 DNA: TGTGCCAGCAGCTTAGTCACAGGGGGTTTCGGTATGAACACTGAAGCTTTCTTT. Translation gives CASSLVTGGFGMNTEAFF.

A few counts support this clonotype. CDR3 sequence (DNA): TGTGCCAGCAGCTTAGAAGCGGGAGAGGGAGAGACCCAGTACTTC. Its translation: CASSLEAGEGETQYF. The rearrangement links TRBV7-2 to TRBJ2-5, with TRBD2 identical over 8 bases. The J segment lost 4 bases and the V segment lost 1 base, leaving 5 bases of the junction unmatched. There are 15 residues in the CDR3. Germline V gene sequence: CDR1 SGHTA, CDR2 FQGNSA.

In this sample, this clonotype turned up a few times. The chain links TRBV7-2 to TRBJ2-1, with 7 bases lining up with TRBD2. The CDR3 runs to 15 residues. V dropped 1 base and J dropped 4; count of bases not matched to a gene: 4. CDR1 and CDR2 from the germline V gene are SGHTA and FQGNSA. The CDR3 here is CASSLGSSGYNEQFF. CDR3 sequence (DNA): TGTGCCAGCAGCTTAGGGTCTAGCGGATACAATGAGCAGTTCTTC.

This clonotype was seen more than once but under ten times. In nucleotides, the CDR3 is TGTGCCAGCAGTTACCACCTGGCTGAAGGGGCCTGGGAGACCCAGTACTTC. It encodes CASSYHLAEGAWETQYF. This chain links TRBV6-2 or TRBV6-3 with TRBJ2-5; tentative D call: TRBD1 (5 bases). Trimming took 2 bases from V and 5 from J, leaving 21 bases between them. CDR3 length equals 17 residues. CDR1 and CDR2 (germline): MNHEY, SVGEGT.